This T cell receptor beta chain was profiled in a study of post-analysis software for immune sequencing data. Libraries were made from TCR beta cDNA, and they carried unique molecular identifiers. TCRdb passed the PCR reads through MiXCR, listing each CDR3 protein once. The sample includes more than 350,000 distinct CDR3 sequences, over 30% seen only once; the top ten take about 8%. Sequenced sample: blood. This clonotype was sampled from a girl aged 2-10 years with multiple sclerosis.

Written as DNA, the CDR3 is TGTGCCAGCAGCGGAGGACAGGGGGGAACCTACGAGCAGTACTTC. Translated, it gives CASSGGQGGTYEQYF. The chain links TRBV7-2 to TRBJ2-7; 10 nucleotides line up with TRBD1. With 5 bases clipped from V and 2 bases from J, the junction kept 6 bases outside the gene matches. The CDR3 spans 15 residues. In germline, CDR1 is SGHTA, CDR2 FQGNSA.